This TCR beta chain emerged from a study of blood T cell repertoires in COVID-19. At the level of the study: Spain, Italy and the United States supplied samples that represented acute and convalescent COVID-19.

In the authors' methods: Amplification from reference gene primers served as the basis for estimated nucleated cell counts. Repertoires were generated with immunoSEQ multiplex PCR, while TCRdb's copy carries only in-frame clones and drops some. That table supplies the V and J calls and clone size; D and trimming were determined from the DNA. The sample lists more than 300,000 clones, around 87% occurring once. Sequences were obtained from peripheral blood. The receptor comes from a woman under 40 with COVID-19, enrolled during active disease.

CDR3 nucleotides: TGTGCCAGCAGTTCCCCCCCGGCGGGACGCACAGATACGCAGTATTTT. Translated: CASSSPPAGRTDTQYF. V usage is TRBV28 and J usage is TRBJ2-3, with D possibly TRBD2 on 6 matching bases. Trimming cost V 4 bases and J 1 base, with 15 bases left between them. There are 16 residues in the CDR3. The V gene's germline CDR1 is MDHEN and CDR2 SYDVKM.